Below are 27 T cell receptor beta chains sequenced from a single sample in a study of blood T cell repertoires in COVID-19. Profiling relied on immunoSEQ multiplex PCR, and the TCRdb table lists in-frame clones only, not all of them. The sample records over 200,000 clones, more than 75% being singletons. Sequencing input: peripheral blood. These TCRs come from a man aged 35-49 years with active or convalescent COVID-19.

The CDR3 protein is CASSSYSSGNTIYF. For the CDR3, the DNA is TGTGCCAGCTCAAGCTATAGCTCTGGAAACACCATATATTTT. The rearrangement joins TRBV18 to TRBJ1-3; D gene uncertain. Trimming left V 5 bases short and J 0 bases short, with 8 bases between. Germline CDR1 is KGHSH and CDR2 is LQKENI. The CDR3 has 14 residues.

CDR3 DNA sequence: TGTGCCTGGAGTGTAGAGGGCCCCTATGGCTACACCTTC. Encoded protein: CAWSVEGPYGYTF. V is TRBV30 and J is TRBJ1-2; D unclear. Trimming stripped 0 bases from V and 4 bases from J, with 9 bases between. The CDR3 is 13 amino acids. Looked up from germline, CDR1 is GTSNPN and CDR2 is SVGIG (reference sequence).

This clone was detected only once. This chain joins TRBV19 and TRBJ1-5, with 9 positions matching TRBD1. Looked up from germline, CDR1 is LNHDA and CDR2 is SQIVND (reference sequence). V was clipped by 6 bases and J by 7 bases; unmatched bases: 16. The CDR3 length is 17 residues. In DNA, the CDR3 is TGTGCCAGTAGCAAAGCCCCGGGACAGGGTGTGGACCAGCCCCAGCATTTT. It yields the protein CASSKAPGQGVDQPQHF.

V gene TRBV5-1 combines with J gene TRBJ1-1; weak D call: TRBD1 (5 bases). V lost 4 bases, J lost 2 bases, and 9 bases lay in between. This CDR3 is 13 amino acids long. Germline V gene sequence: CDR1 SGHRS, CDR2 YFSETQ. The CDR3 sequence is CASSPDTNTEAFF. Written as DNA, the CDR3 is TGCGCCAGCAGCCCGGACACCAACACTGAAGCTTTCTTT. Full variable domain (rest looked up from reference TRBV5-1 and TRBJ1-1): KAGVTQTPRYLIKTRGQQVTLSCSPISGHRSVSWYQQTPGQGLQFLFEYFSETQRNKGNFPGRFSGRQFSNSRSEMNVSTLELGDSALYLCASSPDTNTEAFFGQGTRLTVV.

This rearrangement joins TRBV19 to TRBJ1-3; D uncertain. V was shortened by 5 bases and J by 0 bases, with 11 bases between the two germline ends. This CDR3 has 15 residues. Germline V gene sequence: CDR1 LNHDA, CDR2 SQIVND (reference sequence). CDR3 DNA: TGTGCCAGTAGTCCTGTCCGTAACTCTGGAAACACCATATATTTT. Protein product: CASSPVRNSGNTIYF.

This clone has a handful of counts. The chain couples TRBV15 to TRBJ2-1; D gene ambiguous. Germline V lookup: CDR1 LNHNV, CDR2 YYDKDF (reference sequence). The length of the CDR3 is 15 residues. The V and J ends lost 1 base and 2 bases respectively, with 9 bases between them. The CDR3 bases are TGTGCCACCAGCAGAGTTGGCCAGACCTACAATGAGCAGTTCTTC. Encoded protein: CATSRVGQTYNEQFF.

The chain is built from TRBV28 and TRBJ2-3; 7 bases fit TRBD1. J gave up 4 bases and V 3 bases, and 16 bases lay outside the gene matches. Germline V gene data show CDR1 as MDHEN and CDR2 as SYDVKM. This CDR3 region has 18 residues. The chain's CDR3 is CASSFPRQGISGADTQYF. CDR3 coding DNA: TGTGCCAGCAGTTTCCCCCGACAGGGCATTTCAGGGGCAGATACGCAGTATTTT. Combining the CDR3 with reference TRBV28 and TRBJ2-3 gives the whole variable domain DVKVTQSSRYLVKRTGEKVFLECVQDMDHENMFWYRQDPGLGLRLIYFSYDVKMKEKGDIPEGYSVSREKKERFSLILESASTNQTSMYLCASSFPRQGISGADTQYFGPGTRLTVL.

V usage is TRBV24-1 and J usage is TRBJ2-5, with TRBD1 matching over 7 bases. V shed 4 bases, J shed 1 base, and the junction held 5 bases outside the gene matches. CDR3 length: 15 residues. Germline lookup yields CDR1 KGHDR and CDR2 SFDVKD. CDR3 in DNA: TGTGCCACCAGTGACCCTCGGACAGGCCAAGAGACCCAGTACTTC. This translates into CATSDPRTGQETQYF.

The V gene is TRBV11-1, the J gene TRBJ2-7; D is uncertain. Trimming pared 5 bases from V and 3 bases from J, leaving 14 bases between. CDR3 length equals 14 residues. In germline, CDR1 is SGHAT, CDR2 FQDESV (reference sequence). In DNA, the CDR3 is TGTGCCAGCAGCCCATCTCGGTCGCTCTACGAGCAGTACTTC. Translation gives CASSPSRSLYEQYF.

The chain recombines TRBV21-1 with TRBJ1-5; the table's D call of TRBD1 was not tested on the DNA. TRBV21-1 constitutes a pseudogene. The CDR3 totals 16 residues. The CDR3 DNA sequence: TGTGCCAGCAGCAAAGTGGGCTGGGCCCTCAATCAGCCCCAGCATTTT. It specifies CASSKVGWALNQPQHF.

The chain links TRBV28 to TRBJ2-7; maybe TRBD1 (6 bases). CDR1 is MDHEN and CDR2 is SYDVKM in the germline V gene. Trimming took 4 bases from V and 0 from J, leaving 13 bases between them. The CDR3 consists of 15 residues. CDR3 residues: CASSSVTGSSYEQYF. The CDR3 region has the DNA TGTGCCAGCAGTTCCGTCACAGGGAGCTCCTACGAGCAGTACTTC.

V and J are TRBV3-1 (or the pseudogene TRBV3-2) and TRBJ2-1, with TRBD2 matching 8 bases. In germline, CDR1 is LGHDT, CDR2 YNNKEL (reference sequence). Losses at the gene ends were 4 bases for V and 9 bases for J; bases not matched to a gene: 8. This CDR3 has 14 amino acids. CDR3 nucleotide sequence: TGTGCCAGCAGCCTCCGGACTAGCCGAGGTGAGCAGTTCTTC. Translation gives CASSLRTSRGEQFF.

In DNA, the CDR3 is TGTGCCTGGACCTGGGGGACAGACGGCCCGAATCAGCCCCAGCATTTT. Its protein is CAWTWGTDGPNQPQHF. The chain carries TRBV30 and TRBJ1-5; 7 nucleotides line up with TRBD1. Losses at the gene ends were 4 bases for V and 4 bases for J; bases not matched to a gene: 13. The CDR3 is made up of 16 amino acids. Germline CDR1 and CDR2: GTSNPN and SVGIG (reference sequence).

The chain joins TRBV5-1 to TRBJ2-7; 7 bases fit TRBD1. CDR3 length: 16 amino acids. The trim removed 3 bases at V and 3 bases at J, leaving 12 bases unmatched. The germline V gene encodes CDR1 SGHRS and CDR2 YFSETQ. CDR3 sequence reads: CASSSALQGSLYEQYF. The CDR3 DNA reads as TGCGCCAGCAGCTCAGCCTTACAGGGGAGCCTCTACGAGCAGTACTTC.

The J gene is TRBJ2-7, the V gene TRBV14; D not certain. Per the germline V gene, CDR1 is SGHDN and CDR2 is FVKESK. The CDR3 contains 13 residues. Trimming cost V 1 base and J 6 bases, with 10 bases left between them. The CDR3 DNA follows: TGTGCCAGCAGCCAAGTCCCCCGAGGCGAGCAGTACTTC. This sequence encodes CASSQVPRGEQYF.

The chain couples TRBV27 to TRBJ1-1, with D unclear. Germline loops: CDR1 MNHEY, CDR2 SMNVEV (reference sequence). The CDR3 is 13 residues long. V dropped 6 bases and J dropped 3 bases, with 11 bases sitting between them. The CDR3 DNA is TGTGCCAGCAGGCGGATATCGGACACTGAAGCTTTCTTT. Translated, it gives CASRRISDTEAFF.

The rearrangement links TRBV28 to TRBJ1-3; D might be TRBD1 (6 bases). Per germline, CDR1 MDHEN and CDR2 SYDVKM. Trimming left V 1 base short and J 4 bases short, with 14 bases between. The CDR3 runs 16 residues. The CDR3 here is CASSLSGGGIGNTIYF. The CDR3, as DNA: TGTGCCAGCAGTTTATCGGGGGGCGGGATCGGAAACACCATATATTTT.

V usage is TRBV19 and J usage is TRBJ2-7, with a weak D call TRBD1 (5 bases). CDR3 length: 15 amino acids. V lost 3 bases to trimming and J lost 3 bases, with 15 bases between them. Per the germline V gene, CDR1 is LNHDA and CDR2 is SQIVND (reference sequence). The CDR3 sequence: CASSIQGRANYEQYF. In DNA, the CDR3 is TGTGCCAGTAGTATCCAGGGCAGGGCGAACTACGAGCAGTACTTC.

The V gene is TRBV19, the J gene TRBJ1-1; 10 positions match TRBD1. Germline V gene data show CDR1 as LNHDA and CDR2 as SQIVND (reference sequence). This CDR3 has 15 amino acids. J lost 2 bases, V lost 7 bases, and 7 bases had no gene match. The CDR3 spells CASTRQGAANTEAFF. DNA for the CDR3: TGTGCCAGTACTCGACAGGGGGCGGCCAACACTGAAGCTTTCTTT.

The V and J genes are TRBV5-6 and TRBJ2-2, with 11 bases fitting TRBD2. J was trimmed by 8 bases and V by 6 bases; bases with no gene match: 12. CDR3 length: 16 residues. Germline V gene data show CDR1 as SGHDT and CDR2 as YYEEEE. The CDR3 sequence: CASTGTSGRFRGELFF. CDR3 coding DNA: TGTGCCAGCACCGGGACTAGCGGACGCTTCCGGGGGGAGCTGTTTTTT.

The CDR3 region is CATSRDRGRSGELFF. The DNA for the CDR3 is TGTGCCACCAGCAGAGACAGGGGGAGGTCCGGGGAGCTGTTTTTT. The chain joins TRBV15 to TRBJ2-2; D is perhaps TRBD1 (7 bases). Germline-derived CDR1 and CDR2 are LNHNV and YYDKDF (reference sequence). With 0 bases removed from V and 6 bases from J, the gap between germline ends came to 11 bases. This CDR3 region has 15 residues.

The chain uses TRBV14 and TRBJ2-7, with TRBD2 matching over 10 bases. Germline V CDR1 and CDR2: SGHDN, FVKESK. This CDR3 contains 15 residues. The V gene end was trimmed by 1 base and the J gene end by 7 bases; junction bases not matched to a gene: 7. In nucleotides, the CDR3 is TGTGCCAGCAGCCAAGTAGCGGGGGGCTGGTATGAGCAGTACTTC. It yields the protein CASSQVAGGWYEQYF.

This clone showed up just a few times. The V gene is TRBV29-1, the J gene TRBJ1-1; D is possibly TRBD1 (6 bases). There are 21 residues in the CDR3. Germline V CDR1 and CDR2: SQVTM, ANQGSEA. V lost 4 bases, J lost 1 base, and 34 bases lay in between. The chain's CDR3 is CSVAHRDPSGVFTRRNTEAFF. The CDR3 DNA sequence: TGCAGCGTTGCTCACCGGGACCCTTCAGGGGTCTTTACCCGTAGGAACACTGAAGCTTTCTTT.

This clone was recorded a few times. The V and J genes are TRBV10-3 and TRBJ2-7; 7 nucleotides match TRBD2. V was clipped by 8 bases and J by 0 bases; unmatched bases: 4. Germline loops: CDR1 ENHRY, CDR2 SYGVKD. The CDR3 extends over 13 amino acids. This CDR3 is CAIRGEGSYEQYF. The CDR3 DNA reads as TGTGCCATCCGCGGGGAGGGCTCCTACGAGCAGTACTTC.

The chain has TRBV7-8 and TRBJ2-5, with 9 bases identical to TRBD1. The CDR3 is made up of 15 amino acids. Germline lookup yields CDR1 SGHVS and CDR2 FQNEAQ. Trimming removed 8 bases from V and 4 bases from J; junction bases left unmatched: 11. Written as DNA, the CDR3 is TGTGCCAGCCTTAAGACAGGGGGGGCCCTAGAGACCCAGTACTTC. Its protein is CASLKTGGALETQYF.

This chain links TRBV12-3 or TRBV12-4 with TRBJ1-2, with TRBD1 identical over 7 bases. J lost 8 bases, V lost 6 bases, and 9 bases had no gene match. The CDR3 totals 13 residues. CDR3 nucleotides: TGTGCCAGCAGACTAAATACAGGGGAAGGCTACACCTTC. Translation: CASRLNTGEGYTF.

This sequence joins TRBV10-2 and TRBJ2-2; TRBD1 matches 7 bases. This CDR3 has 14 residues. J gave up 5 bases and V 9 bases, and 9 bases lay outside the gene matches. Per germline, CDR1 WSHSY and CDR2 SAAADI. The CDR3 nucleotides read TGCGCCAGTTACCGGGACAGAGTAACCGGGGAGCTGTTTTTT. Its protein is CASYRDRVTGELFF.